This paragraph reports one TCR beta chain. No antigen is known for it. This entry belongs to a study of T cell responses to AZD1222 COVID-19 vaccine. Study at large: Second-dose groups at about 4 or about 12 weeks were pooled. The study's findings and limits: All repertoire sampling was performed exclusively after the peak T cell response. Two doses of AZD1222 preceded a rise in Spike-specific TCR breadth and depth.

Data came from immunoSEQ multiplex PCR; TCRdb stores just in-frame clones and leaves some out. The data show some 200,000 clones, 80% to 95% seen once. The origin of this receptor is an adult in good health. The sample consisted of peripheral blood, taken on day 0 of AZD1222 vaccination.

CDR3 amino acids: CASSSGDGNEKLFF. The CDR3 nucleotides read TGTGCCAGCAGCTCTGGGGACGGTAATGAAAAACTGTTTTTT. The chain carries TRBV9 and TRBJ1-4; D is possibly TRBD1 (5 bases). V lost 4 bases and J 4 bases, leaving 11 bases between the germline ends. The CDR3 consists of 14 residues. Per germline, CDR1 SGDLS and CDR2 YYNGEE.